The 13 T cell receptor delta chains below come from one sample, sequenced in a study of Vδ1+ human thymocytes. Their cognate antigens are unknown. Sequences come from RNA converted to cDNA by reverse transcription. The CDR3 regions were amplified by multiplex PCR from V-gene primers to a constant-region primer. TCRdb re-called the multiplex PCR reads with CATT. The sample consists of some 54,000 delta-chain clones, approximately 15% of them appearing once. Overall study results and limits: In the thymus, TRG and TRD repertoires looked highly polyclonal with Gaussian CDR3 lengths.

Sequencing input: Vdelta1+ gamma-delta thymocytes from the thymus. Subset: FACS-sorted CD3+ TCRalphabeta- TCRVdelta1+ TCRVdelta2- thymocytes. The receptors were sampled from a boy less than two years old who had congenital heart surgery.

The rearrangement links TRDV1 to TRDJ1, with 10 bases aligning to TRDD3. This CDR3 region has 16 residues. The V gene's germline CDR1 is TSWWSYY and CDR2 QGS. Trimming at V came to 1 base and at J to 7 bases, leaving 9 bases not matched to a gene. CDR3 bases: TGTGCTCTTGGGGAACGCTGGGGGATAGGGCCCGTTAAACTCATCTTT. Amino acids: CALGERWGIGPVKLIF.

The chain joins TRDV1 to TRDJ1; 11 positions match TRDD3. This CDR3 comprises 21 residues. V trimming: 0 bases; J trimming: 2 bases; junction bases outside the gene matches: 17. The germline V gene encodes CDR1 TSWWSYY and CDR2 QGS. CDR3 amino acids: CALGELSPTAGGYRWTDKLIF. Here the CDR3 DNA reads TGTGCTCTTGGGGAACTTAGTCCTACTGCTGGGGGATACCGGTGGACCGATAAACTCATCTTT.

This clone was picked up a small number of times. Other DNA variants within this sample encode the same CDR3. The chain employs TRDV2 and TRDJ1, with TRDD3 identical over 12 bases. The CDR3 runs 15 residues. V lost 4 bases to trimming and J lost 2 bases; unmatched junction nucleotides: 4. The germline CDR1 and CDR2 sequences are GEAIGNYY and EKD. The CDR3 coding sequence is TGTGCCTGTGAACTGGGGGATACTCCTACCGATAAACTCATCTTT. Translating it yields CACELGDTPTDKLIF.

V usage is TRDV1 and J usage is TRDJ1; TRDD3 is a possible D gene (9 bases). With 4 bases removed from V and 0 bases from J, the gap between germline ends came to 33 bases. Germline V lookup: CDR1 TSWWSYY, CDR2 QGS. The CDR3 consists of 22 residues. The DNA of the CDR3 is TGTGCTCTTGGGGGGCAATCCTTCCTAGTACTGGGGGAGTCACCGTACACCGATAAACTCATCTTT. Its translation: CALGGQSFLVLGESPYTDKLIF.

V is TRDV1 and J is TRDJ1; TRDD3 matches at 12 bases. Germline CDR1 is TSWWSYY and CDR2 is QGS. The length of the CDR3 is 20 residues. V shed 0 bases, J shed 1 base, and the junction held 12 bases outside the gene matches. CDR3 DNA: TGTGCTCTTGGGGAACTGGGTACTGGGGGATACCCTTCAATCACCGATAAACTCATCTTT. Translated, it gives CALGELGTGGYPSITDKLIF.

This clone was seen only a few times. The chain links TRDV1 to TRDJ1; 11 nucleotides match TRDD3. J gave up 3 bases and V 1 base, and 25 bases lay outside the gene matches. Germline V gives CDR1 TSWWSYY, CDR2 QGS. The CDR3 sequence is 23 residues long. As DNA, the CDR3 is TGTGCTCTTGGGGAACGGGGGTCCCTACACCACTGTTTGGGGGATACGCGTGCCGATAAACTCATCTTT. Protein product: CALGERGSLHHCLGDTRADKLIF.

The gene calls are TRDV1 and TRDJ1; D is unresolved. The germline V gene has CDR1 TSWWSYY and CDR2 QGS. The CDR3 spans 14 residues. V was clipped by 4 bases and J by 6 bases, with 15 bases between them. Here the CDR3 DNA reads TGTGCTCTTGGGGGCTACGTTAGGATGCATAAACTCATCTTT. Translation gives CALGGYVRMHKLIF.

This chain joins TRDV1 and TRDJ1; the D gene is possibly TRDD3 (6 bases). V gave up 4 bases and J gave up 0 bases, with 18 bases separating them. The germline gives CDR1 TSWWSYY, CDR2 QGS. The CDR3 consists of 17 residues. The CDR3 protein is CALGARPWGQYTDKLIF. CDR3 nucleotides: TGTGCTCTTGGGGCTCGTCCCTGGGGACAGTACACCGATAAACTCATCTTT.

This clone was seen only a few times. The chain recombines TRDV1 with TRDJ1; weak D call: TRDD2 (6 bases). The V gene's germline CDR1 is TSWWSYY and CDR2 QGS. There are 18 residues in the CDR3. The ends were cut back, 4 bases at V and 0 bases at J, with 21 bases in the middle. The CDR3 coding sequence is TGTGCTCTTGGGGTCCCATTTCCTTCCGGGGGGTACACCGATAAACTCATCTTT. Translated: CALGVPFPSGGYTDKLIF.

The rearrangement joins TRDV1 to TRDJ1, with TRDD3 matching 8 bases. Germline trimming cut 1 base from V and 9 bases from J; bases unmatched to any gene: 19. The germline V gene has CDR1 TSWWSYY and CDR2 QGS. The CDR3 sequence is 18 residues long. The CDR3 sequence: CALGERLLPYWGSPELIF. As DNA, the CDR3 is TGTGCTCTTGGGGAACGCCTCCTCCCTTACTGGGGGTCCCCTGAACTCATCTTT.

In this sample, this clone turned up a few times. One end of the junction is discordant with germline, which a read error may explain. The chain joins TRDV1 to TRDJ1; D perhaps matches TRDD3 (5 bases). The CDR3 has 22 residues. Germline assignment: CDR1 TSWWSYY and CDR2 QGS. Here the CDR3 DNA reads TGTGCTCTTGGGGGCACCTCCCGCTGTACTCGGGGAACTCTAACGTACACCGATAAACTCATCTTC. Amino acids: CALGGTSRCTRGTLTYTDKLIF.

This clone occurred a few times. The genes are TRDV1 and TRDJ1; 8 bases map to TRDD3. V was clipped by 4 bases and J by 0 bases; unmatched bases: 22. Germline values: CDR1 TSWWSYY, CDR2 QGS. The CDR3 runs 21 residues. The CDR3 DNA reads TGTGCTCTTGGGGTCCCTAAGGGGGGTTTACTGGGGGCTAAATACACCGATAAACTCATCTTT. It encodes CALGVPKGGLLGAKYTDKLIF.

The rearrangement links TRDV1 to TRDJ1; 7 positions match TRDD2. J was trimmed by 3 bases and V by 5 bases; bases with no gene match: 15. Germline lookup yields CDR1 TSWWSYY and CDR2 QGS. The CDR3 loop spans 17 amino acids. CDR3 region: CALGPRPSWFAPDKLIF. CDR3 nucleotide sequence: TGTGCTCTTGGGCCCCGGCCTTCCTGGTTCGCCCCCGATAAACTCATCTTT.